A single sample gave rise to the 32 T cell receptor beta chains below, sequenced in a study of cytomegalovirus exposure and HLA in healthy donors. Primers included in the PCR were 60 Vbeta and 13 Jbeta primers. The method was immunoSEQ multiplex PCR; TCRdb's version includes in-frame clones alone and lacks a portion of them. The sample has around 150,000 clones, 77% seen once. The sequenced material came from PBMCs. The source of these receptors is a woman aged 40-49 years in good health and CMV-seronegative.

The chain couples TRBV29-1 to TRBJ1-1; 10 bases agree with TRBD1. J gave up 1 base and V 6 bases, and 11 bases lay outside the gene matches. CDR1 and CDR2 (germline): SQVTM, ANQGSEA. This CDR3 has 16 residues. CDR3 DNA sequence: TGCAGCGTCCCCTATGAGTGGGACAGGGGGAACACTGAAGCTTTCTTT. This gives the protein CSVPYEWDRGNTEAFF.

The rearrangement links TRBV6-5 to TRBJ1-5, with D uncertain. CDR1 and CDR2 (germline): MNHEY, SVGAGI. V was trimmed by 0 bases and J by 9 bases, leaving 9 bases between them. The CDR3 is 13 residues long. The CDR3 DNA follows: TGTGCCAGCAGTTACTCGAGGGCGGGGCCCCAGCATTTT. This encodes CASSYSRAGPQHF.

The chain joins TRBV7-6 to TRBJ2-2; D is uncertain. Germline-derived CDR1 and CDR2 are SGHVS and FNYEAQ. Trimming removed 5 bases at V and 1 base at J, with 14 bases between. The CDR3 loop spans 16 amino acids. This CDR3 is CASSPRSSENTGELFF. The CDR3 region has the DNA TGTGCCAGCAGCCCGCGGAGTTCTGAGAACACCGGGGAGCTGTTTTTT.

This chain's CDR3 is CASSYRTGIYGYTF. DNA of the CDR3: TGTGCCAGCAGTTACCGGACAGGGATCTATGGCTACACCTTC. The rearrangement uses TRBV6-5 and TRBJ1-2; TRBD1 matches at 8 bases. Germline-derived CDR1 and CDR2 are MNHEY and SVGAGI. The CDR3 length is 14 residues. V shed 2 bases and J 4 bases; nucleotides not matched to a gene: 3.

V is TRBV5-1 and J is TRBJ1-3, with D uncertain. Deletions cut 2 bases from V and 4 bases from J, with 7 bases between. Germline lookup yields CDR1 SGHRS and CDR2 YFSETQ. The CDR3 is made up of 13 amino acids. CDR3 in amino acids: CASSLGLGNTIYF. The CDR3 DNA sequence: TGCGCCAGCAGCTTAGGACTGGGAAACACCATATATTTT.

The rearrangement links TRBV5-8 to TRBJ1-1; 10 nucleotides match TRBD1. CDR3 length: 14 amino acids. From germline, CDR1 is SGHTS and CDR2 YDEGEE. V trimming: 4 bases; J trimming: 4 bases; junction bases outside the gene matches: 4. In DNA form, the CDR3 reads TGTGCCAGCAGCGTGCGGGACAGGGGCACTGAAGCTTTCTTT. This encodes CASSVRDRGTEAFF.

The CDR3 nucleotides are TGTGCCAGCAGTTACGATCACTTGTACCAAGAGACCCAGTACTTC. Protein sequence: CASSYDHLYQETQYF. This chain uses TRBV6-5 with TRBJ2-5; D is unclear. V lost 2 bases to trimming and J lost 0 bases, with 10 bases between them. Looked up from germline, CDR1 is MNHEY and CDR2 is SVGAGI. The CDR3 is made up of 15 amino acids.

This chain joins TRBV6-5 and TRBJ1-1, with 7 bases that match TRBD1. The CDR3 contains 15 residues. The J segment lost 4 bases and the V segment lost 2 bases, leaving 7 bases of the junction unmatched. Germline V gives CDR1 MNHEY, CDR2 SVGAGI. The CDR3 spells CASSYRGGAGTEAFF. CDR3 DNA sequence: TGTGCCAGCAGTTACCGAGGGGGCGCGGGCACTGAAGCTTTCTTT.

The chain uses TRBV11-2 and TRBJ1-5; D call uncertain. The length of the CDR3 is 13 residues. Per germline, CDR1 SGHAT and CDR2 FQNNGV. V lost 1 base and J lost 5, with 6 bases in between. The chain's CDR3 is CASSLGLDQPQHF. The CDR3 DNA is TGTGCCAGCAGCTTAGGGTTAGATCAGCCCCAGCATTTT.

V gene TRBV5-1 combines with J gene TRBJ2-1, with 8 positions matching TRBD2. CDR1 is SGHRS, CDR2 YFSETQ, per germline. J gave up 3 bases and V 0 bases, and 2 bases lay outside the gene matches. The CDR3 runs to 15 residues. The CDR3 protein is CASSLVAGGYNEQFF. CDR3 DNA sequence: TGCGCCAGCAGCTTGGTCGCGGGGGGCTACAATGAGCAGTTCTTC. Full variable domain (rest looked up from reference TRBV5-1 and TRBJ2-1): KAGVTQTPRYLIKTRGQQVTLSCSPISGHRSVSWYQQTPGQGLQFLFEYFSETQRNKGNFPGRFSGRQFSNSRSEMNVSTLELGDSALYLCASSLVAGGYNEQFFGPGTRLTVL.

This chain uses TRBV10-1 with TRBJ2-5; TRBD2 might be the D (6 bases). Germline loops: CDR1 WNHNN, CDR2 SYGVQD (reference sequence). This CDR3 region has 13 residues. V shed 7 bases and J shed 7 bases, with 16 bases lying between them. The CDR3, as DNA: TGCGCCAGCACCAGCGGGTTAACGGGGACCCAGTACTTC. Its protein is CASTSGLTGTQYF.

The V call is TRBV20-1, the J call TRBJ1-2; weak D call: TRBD1 (6 bases). Germline CDR1 DFQATT, CDR2 SNEGSKA (reference sequence). This CDR3 contains 11 residues. V was clipped by 1 base and J by 7 bases, with 7 bases between them. The CDR3 sequence: CSARAGAGYTF. CDR3 nucleotide sequence: TGCAGTGCTAGAGCAGGGGCTGGCTACACCTTC.

The chain employs TRBV29-1 and TRBJ1-3, with D possibly matching TRBD1 (6 bases). Germline V gives CDR1 SQVTM, CDR2 ANQGSEA. V lost 6 bases to trimming and J lost 1 base, with 16 bases between them. The CDR3 has 15 amino acids. CDR3 loop: CSVSSGGASGNTIYF. CDR3 sequence (DNA): TGCAGCGTATCCTCGGGGGGGGCATCTGGAAACACCATATATTTT.

The rearrangement joins TRBV5-1 to TRBJ1-2; 9 bases align to TRBD1. The CDR3 has 14 residues. Germline V gene lookup returns CDR1 SGHRS and CDR2 YFSETQ. With 3 bases clipped from V and 2 bases from J, the junction kept 2 bases outside the gene matches. This CDR3 reads CASSWTGENYGYTF. The CDR3 DNA reads TGCGCCAGCAGCTGGACAGGGGAAAACTATGGCTACACCTTC.

This clone was detected only a few times. J is TRBJ2-7 and V is TRBV4-2; a weak D match, TRBD1 (6 bases). This CDR3 comprises 14 residues. The V gene lost 2 bases and the J gene lost 2 bases, with 10 bases spanning the gap. Germline V gene sequence: CDR1 LGHNA, CDR2 YNFKEQ. CDR3 in DNA: TGTGCCAGCAGCCAAAGTACAGGGACCTACGAGCAGTACTTC. Its protein product is CASSQSTGTYEQYF.

A few counts support this clone. This chain uses TRBV9 with TRBJ1-1; D perhaps matches TRBD1 (5 bases). This CDR3 contains 15 residues. V dropped 4 bases and J dropped 13 bases, with 26 bases sitting between them. Per the germline V gene, CDR1 is SGDLS and CDR2 is YYNGEE. In DNA, the CDR3 is TGTGCCAGCAGCTCCGTCGAGGAGATCGGGACTAAGAATTTCTTT. Protein sequence: CASSSVEEIGTKNFF.

CDR3 in DNA: TGTGCCAGTTGGATCGGGACAGCCTATGGCTACACCTTC. Translated: CASWIGTAYGYTF. This chain links TRBV6-6 with TRBJ1-2, with 7 bases matching TRBD1. The CDR3 length is 13 residues. Trimming cost V 9 bases and J 4 bases; bases outside gene matches: 8. CDR1 and CDR2 (germline): MNHNY, SVGAGI (reference sequence).

This chain links TRBV7-9 with TRBJ2-3; the match to TRBD2 covers 7 bases. The CDR3 has 15 residues. Germline assignment: CDR1 SEHNR and CDR2 FQNEAQ (reference sequence). With 5 bases clipped from V and 7 bases from J, the junction kept 12 bases outside the gene matches. CDR3 sequence reads: CASSGPSGLGNTQYF. Here the CDR3 DNA reads TGTGCCAGCAGCGGCCCTAGCGGCCTTGGGAATACGCAGTATTTT.

This chain joins TRBV7-2 and TRBJ2-3; D is uncertain. The V gene lost 5 bases and the J gene lost 1 base, with 10 bases spanning the gap. The length of the CDR3 is 14 residues. Germline-derived CDR1 and CDR2 are SGHTA and FQGNSA. The CDR3 here is CASSPRSRTDTQYF. Here the CDR3 DNA reads TGTGCCAGCAGCCCCCGGAGCCGCACAGATACGCAGTATTTT.

The gene calls are TRBV4-1 and TRBJ2-7, with a possible D match to TRBD1 (5 bases). Trimming pared 2 bases from V and 3 bases from J, leaving 11 bases between. CDR1 is MGHRA, CDR2 YSYEKL, per germline. The CDR3 has 14 amino acids. The CDR3 DNA sequence: TGCGCCAGCAGCCAATTGGCAGGGATCTACGAGCAGTACTTC. This translates into CASSQLAGIYEQYF.

This chain connects TRBV5-1 to TRBJ2-1; D unresolved. The germline V and J ends were trimmed by 1 base and 1 base, with 6 bases remaining between them. The germline gives CDR1 SGHRS, CDR2 YFSETQ. This CDR3 contains 14 residues. DNA for the CDR3: TGCGCCAGCAGCTTGAGTCAGTCCTACAATGAGCAGTTCTTC. It codes for CASSLSQSYNEQFF.

V and J are TRBV27 and TRBJ2-7; D is perhaps TRBD1 (7 bases). This CDR3 has 14 amino acids. CDR1 MNHEY and CDR2 SMNVEV come from the germline V gene (reference sequence). The V gene lost 6 bases and the J gene lost 1 base, with 13 bases spanning the gap. DNA of the CDR3: TGTGCCAGCAGCCGTCCAGGGGGGTCCTACGAGCAGTACTTC. This gives the protein CASSRPGGSYEQYF.

The chain recombines TRBV6-5 with TRBJ1-6, with 8 bases that match TRBD1. Losses at the gene ends were 6 bases for V and 9 bases for J; bases not matched to a gene: 7. The CDR3 extends over 14 amino acids. The germline CDR1 and CDR2 sequences are MNHEY and SVGAGI. The CDR3 loop reads CASSPTGDSSPLHF. The CDR3 nucleotides are TGTGCCAGCAGCCCGACAGGGGACAGTTCACCCCTCCACTTT.

The CDR3 bases are TGCAGCGTTAAAGGCCGGGACAGGGGGGTCACAGATACGCAGTATTTT. Translation gives CSVKGRDRGVTDTQYF. The chain carries TRBV29-1 and TRBJ2-3; 11 positions match TRBD1. Germline CDR1 SQVTM, CDR2 ANQGSEA. CDR3 length: 16 residues. V shed 5 bases and J 2 bases; nucleotides not matched to a gene: 9.

The gene calls are TRBV10-3 and TRBJ1-6; 11 bases are shared with TRBD1. This CDR3 contains 17 residues. V shed 9 bases and J 10 bases; nucleotides not matched to a gene: 17. Looked up from germline, CDR1 is ENHRY and CDR2 is SYGVKD. The CDR3 DNA follows: TGTGCCATTAGGGGGGCTGGACAGGGGGCTATCGGGTCACCCCTCCACTTT. This translates into CAIRGAGQGAIGSPLHF.

This chain connects TRBV10-3 to TRBJ1-6, with D perhaps TRBD1 (5 bases). Per germline, CDR1 ENHRY and CDR2 SYGVKD. The CDR3 contains 17 residues. Trimming pared 5 bases from V and 4 bases from J, leaving 18 bases between. The CDR3 loop reads CAISQSDTGLYNSPLHF. In DNA, the CDR3 is TGTGCCATCAGTCAAAGTGATACAGGCTTGTATAATTCACCCCTCCACTTT.

This chain links TRBV28 with TRBJ2-5, with 9 bases matching TRBD2. J was trimmed by 1 base and V by 1 base; bases with no gene match: 4. CDR1 is MDHEN, CDR2 SYDVKM, per germline. The CDR3 runs to 16 residues. Here the CDR3 reads CASSLLGGGAQETQYF. CDR3 in DNA: TGTGCCAGCAGTTTATTGGGCGGGGGGGCCCAAGAGACCCAGTACTTC. Together with reference TRBV28 and TRBJ2-5, the CDR3 gives the full variable domain: DVKVTQSSRYLVKRTGEKVFLECVQDMDHENMFWYRQDPGLGLRLIYFSYDVKMKEKGDIPEGYSVSREKKERFSLILESASTNQTSMYLCASSLLGGGAQETQYFGPGTRLLVL.

The genes are TRBV27 and TRBJ2-5, with 7 positions matching TRBD1. The CDR3 runs 15 residues. V lost 6 bases to trimming and J lost 1 base; unmatched junction nucleotides: 8. Germline CDR1 reads MNHEY; CDR2 reads SMNVEV (reference sequence). Written as DNA, the CDR3 is TGTGCCAGCAGCTCCCTAGGGGGCCGCCAAGAGACCCAGTACTTC. Residues: CASSSLGGRQETQYF.

This rearrangement joins TRBV5-6 to TRBJ2-7; tentatively, D is TRBD1 (5 bases). The V end lost 5 bases, the J end lost 5 bases, and 17 bases lay between the germline ends. This CDR3 is built from 14 residues. Germline lookup yields CDR1 SGHDT and CDR2 YYEEEE. The CDR3 spells CASSWGQAMDEQYF. The CDR3 nucleotides are TGTGCCAGCAGTTGGGGCCAGGCCATGGACGAGCAGTACTTC. Combining the CDR3 with reference TRBV5-6 and TRBJ2-7 gives the whole variable domain DAGVTQSPTHLIKTRGQQVTLRCSPKSGHDTVSWYQQALGQGPQFIFQYYEEEERQRGNFPDRFSGHQFPNYSSELNVNALLLGDSALYLCASSWGQAMDEQYFGPGTRLTVT.

This chain links TRBV28 with TRBJ2-2; 8 nucleotides agree with TRBD2. Unmatched junction bases numbered 0, after V lost 3 bases and J lost 6 bases. The CDR3 is made up of 13 amino acids. Germline-derived CDR1 and CDR2 are MDHEN and SYDVKM. CDR3 coding DNA: TGTGCCAGCAGTTTGCGGGGGGCCGGGGAGCTGTTTTTT. It encodes CASSLRGAGELFF.

This clone has just one count. This chain joins TRBV5-4 and TRBJ2-7; 7 bases are shared with TRBD2. CDR1 and CDR2 (germline): SGHNT, YYREEE (reference sequence). Trimming removed 4 bases from V and 7 bases from J; junction bases left unmatched: 8. The CDR3 runs 13 residues. CDR3 loop: CASSGGEAREQYF. DNA for the CDR3: TGTGCCAGCAGCGGGGGGGAGGCTCGGGAGCAGTACTTC. The whole variable domain, filled in from reference TRBV5-4 and TRBJ2-7, reads ETGVTQSPTHLIKTRGQQVTLRCSSQSGHNTVSWYQQALGQGPQFIFQYYREEENGRGNFPPRFSGLQFPNYSSELNVNALELDDSALYLCASSGGEAREQYFGPGTRLTVT.

As DNA, the CDR3 is TGCAGTGCTCTACAGCAAGAGACCCAGTACTTC. Protein sequence: CSALQQETQYF. This chain joins TRBV20-1 and TRBJ2-5, with D unclear. Germline-derived CDR1 and CDR2 are DFQATT and SNEGSKA (reference sequence). Trimming cost V 5 bases and J 2 bases, with 6 bases left between them. The CDR3 is made up of 11 amino acids.